These T cell receptor beta chains were read from a single sample in a study of identifying expanded T cells in peripheral blood. Method: immunoSEQ multiplex PCR; TCRdb's copy keeps in-frame clones and lacks some. The sample yields 70,000 or so clones, approximately 87% seen once. The sample taken for sequencing was blood. All receptors derive from a person between 18 and 70 years old in good health. CDR3s include the opening cysteine and the closing phenylalanine or tryptophan. The order of the fields is D gene, V gene, clone size, J gene, CDR3 protein, CDR3 DNA. The D gene is left open where the match is weak. For some rows the clone size is stated as once, few or many, or as a class when expanded; others skip it.

TRBD1,TRBV28,NA,TRBJ2-6,CASSSPGQSISSGANVLTF,TGTGCCAGCAGTTCCCCGGGACAGTCTATTAGCTCTGGGGCCAACGTCCTGACTTTC
TRBD1,TRBV28,NA,TRBJ2-1,CASSFGTGISEQFF,TGTGCCAGCAGTTTCGGGACAGGGATCTCTGAGCAGTTCTTC
NA,TRBV5-1,NA,TRBJ2-2,CASSLSGGSHGELFF,TGCGCCAGCAGTCTGAGCGGAGGGTCCCACGGGGAGCTGTTTTTT
NA,TRBV4-3,NA,TRBJ2-2,CASSQGFGANTGELFF,TGCGCCAGCAGCCAAGGGTTTGGTGCGAACACCGGGGAGCTGTTTTTT
TRBD1,TRBV9,NA,TRBJ1-5,CASSAGGTGDQPQHF,TGTGCCAGCAGCGCAGGGGGGACAGGAGACCAGCCCCAGCATTTT
TRBD2,TRBV7-9,NA,TRBJ2-3,CASSPGLAADTQYF,TGTGCCAGCAGTCCGGGACTAGCAGCAGATACGCAGTATTTT
NA,TRBV7-1,once,TRBJ2-7,CASSPGLSGQYF,TGTGCCAGCAGCCCGGGCCTCTCGGGGCAGTACTTC
NA,TRBV5-1,NA,TRBJ1-1,CASSDVQLNTEAFF,TGCGCCAGCAGCGATGTACAGCTGAACACTGAAGCTTTCTTT
TRBD1,TRBV14,NA,TRBJ2-7,CASSQRTGPYEQYF,TGTGCCAGCAGCCAACGGACAGGGCCCTACGAGCAGTACTTC
NA,TRBV27,NA,TRBJ2-7,CASSLFGFYEQYF,TGTGCCAGCAGTTTATTCGGGTTCTACGAGCAGTACTTC
TRBD1,TRBV15,NA,TRBJ2-5,CATSRGGQGQETQYF,TGTGCCACCAGCAGAGGCGGACAGGGGCAAGAGACCCAGTACTTC
NA,TRBV4-3,NA,TRBJ2-5,CASSLSPSGRETQYF,TGCGCCAGCAGCCTATCGCCCAGTGGGCGCGAGACCCAGTACTTC
TRBD2,TRBV6-4,NA,TRBJ2-7,CASSVAAGSGVEQYF,TGTGCCAGCAGTGTTGCAGCGGGAAGTGGGGTCGAGCAGTACTTC
NA,TRBV21-1,NA,TRBJ2-3,CASRPASGGTDTQYF,TGTGCCAGCAGGCCCGCTAGCGGGGGAACAGATACGCAGTATTTT
NA,TRBV5-1,NA,TRBJ1-1,CASSLEMNTEAFF,TGCGCCAGCAGCTTGGAGATGAACACTGAAGCTTTCTTT
TRBD2,TRBV28,NA,TRBJ2-1,CASSTLLAGGYNEQFF,TGTGCCAGCAGTACACTACTAGCGGGCGGTTACAATGAGCAGTTCTTC
TRBD2,TRBV28,NA,TRBJ2-5,CASSLTGFRASGRNQETQYF,TGTGCCAGCAGTTTAACTGGTTTCCGGGCTAGCGGGAGGAACCAAGAGACCCAGTACTTC
NA,TRBV7-9,NA,TRBJ2-1,CASISGGASYNEQFF,TGTGCCAGCATTTCGGGCGGGGCCTCCTACAATGAGCAGTTCTTC
NA,TRBV5-1,NA,TRBJ1-1,CASSPTIPGINTEAFF,TGCGCCAGCAGCCCCACGATCCCAGGGATAAACACTGAAGCTTTCTTT
NA,TRBV10-3,NA,TRBJ1-2,CAISEATGNGYTF,TGTGCCATCAGTGAGGCCACAGGGAATGGCTACACCTTC
NA,TRBV2,NA,TRBJ2-5,CASSQDYQETQYF,TGTGCCAGCAGCCAGGATTACCAAGAGACCCAGTACTTC
TRBD2,TRBV5-4,NA,TRBJ2-1,CASSLGTMADEQFF,TGTGCCAGCAGTTTGGGGACTATGGCAGATGAGCAGTTCTTC
NA,TRBV27,NA,TRBJ1-2,CASSLKGANYGYTF,TGTGCCAGCAGTTTAAAGGGGGCTAACTATGGCTACACCTTC
TRBD1,TRBV13,NA,TRBJ2-7,CASSLAGQGAYEQYF,TGTGCCAGCAGCTTAGCGGGACAGGGGGCCTACGAGCAGTACTTC
NA,TRBV2,NA,TRBJ2-5,CASSEAGMGETQYF,TGTGCCAGCAGTGAAGCGGGAATGGGAGAGACCCAGTACTTC
NA,TRBV27,NA,TRBJ2-3,CASSLSGDQPTQYF,TGTGCCAGCAGTTTATCCGGGGATCAGCCTACGCAGTATTTT